These 14 T cell receptor beta chains came from one sample sequenced in a study of identical twins' blood T cells. From the 5' RACE reads, TCRdb called clonotypes with MiXCR, one entry per CDR3 protein. The sample yields a few hundred thousand distinct CDR3 sequences, about 28% seen once. Sample: PBMCs. The receptors derive from a woman between 18 and 55 years old in good health.

The V and J genes are TRBV20-1 and TRBJ2-3; 12 positions agree with TRBD2. The germline V gene has CDR1 DFQATT and CDR2 SNEGSKA (reference sequence). This CDR3 has 13 amino acids. The V segment lost 7 bases and the J segment 4 bases; nucleotides outside the gene matches: 3. The CDR3 DNA reads TGCAGTGAAAGGACTAGCGGGGCAGATACGCAGTATTTT. As protein: CSERTSGADTQYF.

The rearrangement uses TRBV2 and TRBJ2-3, with 13 positions matching TRBD2. The CDR3 loop spans 13 amino acids. Per germline, CDR1 SNHLY and CDR2 FYNNEI. V trimming: 6 bases; J trimming: 10 bases; junction bases outside the gene matches: 4. The CDR3 nucleotides read TGTGCCAGCAGGCCGACTAGCGGGGGGCCGCAGTATTTT. It specifies CASRPTSGGPQYF.

This chain uses TRBV4-2 with TRBJ1-6, with 9 nucleotides matching TRBD1. Trimming at V came to 7 bases and at J to 8 bases, leaving 3 bases not matched to a gene. Looked up from germline, CDR1 is LGHNA and CDR2 is YNFKEQ. The CDR3 totals 13 residues. DNA for the CDR3: TGTGCCAGCAAAGGACAGGGGCATTCACCCCTCCACTTT. This translates into CASKGQGHSPLHF.

The V call is TRBV7-9, the J call TRBJ2-3; 7 bases are a match to TRBD2. The CDR3 sequence is 17 residues long. V was pared by 5 bases and J by 0 bases, with 11 bases of the junction left unmatched. The germline gives CDR1 SEHNR, CDR2 FQNEAQ (reference sequence). The DNA for the CDR3 is TGTGCCAGCAGCCCGACGAGGGCTAGCGGCAGCACAGATACGCAGTATTTT. Its protein product is CASSPTRASGSTDTQYF. The variable domain in full, with the rest retrieved from reference TRBV7-9 and TRBJ2-3, is DTGVSQNPRHKITKRGQNVTFRCDPISEHNRLYWYRQTLGQGPEFLTYFQNEAQLEKSRLLSDRFSAERPKGSFSTLEIQRTEQGDSAMYLCASSPTRASGSTDTQYFGPGTRLTVL.

This clonotype was recorded many times. The chain couples TRBV28 to TRBJ1-2; 7 bases are shared with TRBD1. V lost 5 bases and J lost 2; bases outside the gene matches: 11. CDR3 length: 16 residues. The germline V gene has CDR1 MDHEN and CDR2 SYDVKM. CDR3 DNA: TGTGCCAGCAGTCCCGGACAGGTCGGGAAAAACTATGGCTACACCTTC. Residues: CASSPGQVGKNYGYTF.

The chain recombines TRBV3-1 with TRBJ1-2; maybe TRBD1 (5 bases). The germline gives CDR1 LGHDT, CDR2 YNNKEL (reference sequence). The CDR3 is 14 residues long. V was shortened by 5 bases and J by 0 bases, with 10 bases between the two germline ends. The CDR3 coding sequence is TGTGCCAGCAGCTTTGGGACGGCTAACTATGGCTACACCTTC. Translation gives CASSFGTANYGYTF.

The chain combines TRBV20-1 with TRBJ1-5, with D uncertain. Per the germline V gene, CDR1 is DFQATT and CDR2 is SNEGSKA (reference sequence). V gave up 1 base and J gave up 3 bases, with 13 bases separating them. The CDR3 is 15 residues long. The DNA of the CDR3 is TGCAGTGCTAGAGTGGCACTCGGTAACAATCAGCCCCAGCATTTT. Residues: CSARVALGNNQPQHF.

The chain employs TRBV4-1 and TRBJ1-2; weak D call: TRBD1 (6 bases). The CDR3 totals 16 residues. Germline values: CDR1 MGHRA, CDR2 YSYEKL. The V end was cut by 2 bases, the J end by 4 bases, with 17 bases between. The CDR3, as DNA: TGCGCCAGCAGCCAACTTCAGGGGAAAAGGACCTATGGCTACACCTTC. It is translated as CASSQLQGKRTYGYTF.

This clonotype came up many times. The V and J genes are TRBV29-1 and TRBJ1-5, with TRBD1 as a possible D gene (5 bases). Germline CDR1 reads SQVTM; CDR2 reads ANQGSEA. The CDR3 sequence is 12 residues long. Trimming took off 6 bases at V and 0 bases at J, with 6 bases between the two ends. The CDR3 region is CSVGGSNQPQHF. CDR3 bases: TGCAGCGTCGGGGGTAGCAATCAGCCCCAGCATTTT.

J is TRBJ1-3 and V is TRBV20-1; D ambiguous. The germline CDR1 and CDR2 sequences are DFQATT and SNEGSKA (reference sequence). The V end was cut by 4 bases, the J end by 2 bases, with 12 bases between. This CDR3 is built from 14 residues. The CDR3 loop is CSAIFPAAGNTIYF. CDR3 in DNA: TGCAGTGCTATCTTCCCGGCCGCTGGAAACACCATATATTTT.

This clonotype came up a few times. This chain links TRBV19 with TRBJ1-5, with 7 bases matching TRBD1. With 4 bases clipped from V and 5 bases from J, the junction kept 8 bases outside the gene matches. Per the germline V gene, CDR1 is LNHDA and CDR2 is SQIVND (reference sequence). The CDR3 consists of 15 residues. For the CDR3, the DNA is TGTGCCAGTAGTACCCTAGGACAGGCAGATCAGCCCCAGCATTTT. Protein product: CASSTLGQADQPQHF.

V gene TRBV29-1 combines with J gene TRBJ1-2, with 10 bases aligning to TRBD1. Trimming took 4 bases from V and 4 from J; bases not matched to a gene: 9. The CDR3 length is 15 residues. The germline gives CDR1 SQVTM, CDR2 ANQGSEA. Here the CDR3 DNA reads TGCAGCGTTGGACCGGGACAGGGGAGATTCTATGGCTACACCTTC. Its protein product is CSVGPGQGRFYGYTF.

This chain connects TRBV20-1 to TRBJ2-7, with D possibly TRBD2 on 6 matching bases. V was pared by 4 bases and J by 3 bases, with 10 bases between. CDR3 size: 12 residues. Germline lookup yields CDR1 DFQATT and CDR2 SNEGSKA (reference sequence). This CDR3 is CSATSVDYEQYF. For the CDR3, the DNA is TGCAGTGCTACTAGCGTAGACTACGAGCAGTACTTC.

V and J are TRBV19 and TRBJ1-5; possible D gene TRBD1, 5 bases. Germline V lookup: CDR1 LNHDA, CDR2 SQIVND (reference sequence). This CDR3 is 15 amino acids long. V lost 6 bases and J lost 6, with 18 bases in between. The CDR3 coding sequence is TGTGCCAGTAGCGTTATGGGCCAGGGTGGTCAGCCCCAGCATTTT. Protein product: CASSVMGQGGQPQHF.